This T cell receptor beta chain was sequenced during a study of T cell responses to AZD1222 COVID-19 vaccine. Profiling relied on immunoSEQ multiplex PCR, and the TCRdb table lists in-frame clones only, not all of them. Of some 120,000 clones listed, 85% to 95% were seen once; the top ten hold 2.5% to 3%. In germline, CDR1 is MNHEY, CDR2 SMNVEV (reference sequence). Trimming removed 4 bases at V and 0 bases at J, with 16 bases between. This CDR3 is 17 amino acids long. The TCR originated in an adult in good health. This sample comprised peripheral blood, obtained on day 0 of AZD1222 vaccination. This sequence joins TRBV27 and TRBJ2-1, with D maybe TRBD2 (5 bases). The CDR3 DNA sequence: TGTGCCAGCAGTTCCTGGGCTAGCCCTAGCTCCTACAATGAGCAGTTCTTC. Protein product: CASSSWASPSSYNEQFF.